This is a list of T cell receptor beta chains from one sample in a study of regulatory T cells in long-lasting Graves disease. TCRdb processed the multiplex PCR reads anew with MiXCR; each CDR3 protein has one entry. The data contain about 660,000 distinct CDR3 sequences, roughly 30% of them seen just once; the ten biggest clones take up roughly 40%. The source was peripheral blood mononuclear cells (PBMCs), collected when the disease was refractory, from a patient treated with antithyroid drugs. These TCRs come from a female donor with Graves disease. Each CDR3 is given with its conserved first and last residue. A D gene is named only where the DNA matches it firmly. Size tells how often a clone was seen (once, few, many) or the class of an expanded clone, and some rows leave it out.

size: few; D: TRBD1; J: TRBJ2-7; V: TRBV5-4; DNA: TGTGCCAGCAGCTCGCTGGACAGGACCTACGAGCAGTACTTC; CDR3: CASSSLDRTYEQYF
size: -; D: -; J: TRBJ1-6; V: TRBV28; DNA: TGTGCCAGCAGTTTTTCACCCGAGGGGCCCTATAATTCACCCCTCCACTTT; CDR3: CASSFSPEGPYNSPLHF
size: few; D: TRBD1; J: TRBJ1-1; V: TRBV20-1; DNA: TGCAGTGCTAGAGATTCCTTGACAGGGACCATGAACACTGAAGCTTTCTTT; CDR3: CSARDSLTGTMNTEAFF
size: -; D: TRBD1; J: TRBJ2-1; V: TRBV25-1; DNA: TGTGCCAGCTGTGGGACAGGAGGTAATGAGCAGTTCTTC; CDR3: CASCGTGGNEQFF
size: -; D: -; J: TRBJ2-3; V: TRBV7-9; DNA: TGTGCCAGCAGCCAAAAGCAGCTGCAGTATTTT; CDR3: CASSQKQLQYF
size: few; D: -; J: TRBJ1-1; V: TRBV5-1; DNA: TGCGCCAGCAGCTCTTACCCGGACACCCCTGAAGCTTTCTTT; CDR3: CASSSYPDTPEAFF
size: few; D: -; J: TRBJ1-2; V: TRBV29-1; DNA: TGCAGCGTTGGAGGTGGGCAGCGGGGCTACACCTTC; CDR3: CSVGGGQRGYTF
size: -; D: -; J: TRBJ1-5; V: TRBV6-9; DNA: TGTGCCAGCAGTTTCACCAGGGATCAGCCCCAGCATTTT; CDR3: CASSFTRDQPQHF
size: many; D: -; J: TRBJ1-5; V: TRBV12-3/TRBV12-4; DNA: TGTGCCAGCAGTTTTGGGTCGGGGATGGGCAATCAGCCCCAGCATTTT; CDR3: CASSFGSGMGNQPQHF
size: few; D: -; J: TRBJ1-5; V: TRBV7-2; DNA: TGTGCCAGCAGCAGGTCGGGACTTAGCAATCAGCCCCAGCATTTT; CDR3: CASSRSGLSNQPQHF
size: -; D: TRBD1; J: TRBJ1-5; V: TRBV20-1; DNA: TGCAGTGCTGCCCGGACAGGGGGTAGCAATCAGCCCCAGCATTTT; CDR3: CSAARTGGSNQPQHF
size: few; D: -; J: TRBJ1-2; V: TRBV12-3/TRBV12-4; DNA: TGTGCCAGCGTTCCGGTTCAGGGCGGCCGGGGGTACACCTTC; CDR3: CASVPVQGGRGYTF
size: -; D: TRBD1; J: TRBJ2-7; V: TRBV7-2; DNA: TGTGCCAGCAGCCCGCCGGGGACAGGGAGTTCCGAGCAGTACTTC; CDR3: CASSPPGTGSSEQYF
size: -; D: TRBD2; J: TRBJ2-7; V: TRBV12-3/TRBV12-4; DNA: TGTGCCAGCAGTCCGAGGGGACTAGTATACGAGCAGTACTTC; CDR3: CASSPRGLVYEQYF
size: -; D: -; J: TRBJ1-6; V: TRBV6-9; DNA: TGTGCCAGCAGTTACAGGCAGTATAATTCACCCCTCCACTTT; CDR3: CASSYRQYNSPLHF
size: -; D: -; J: TRBJ1-2; V: TRBV27; DNA: TGTGCCAGCAGTTTATTTGCAGGGGAGGGGTATGACTACACCTTC; CDR3: CASSLFAGEGYDYTF
size: -; D: -; J: TRBJ2-5; V: TRBV7-9; DNA: TGTGCCAGCAGTCGCCCGGGACACCAAGAGACCCAGTACTTC; CDR3: CASSRPGHQETQYF
size: -; D: -; J: TRBJ1-1; V: TRBV11-2; DNA: TGTGCCAGCAGCTTACAGACGGATGAGGCTTTCTTT; CDR3: CASSLQTDEAFF
size: many; D: -; J: TRBJ2-5; V: TRBV20-1; DNA: TGCAGTGCTACAGGGGCGGAGACCCAGTACTTC; CDR3: CSATGAETQYF
size: few; D: TRBD2; J: TRBJ2-7; V: TRBV3-1; DNA: TGTGCCAGCAGCCAAGATCTGGTAGCGGGGTCCTACGAGCAGTACTTC; CDR3: CASSQDLVAGSYEQYF
size: many; D: TRBD1; J: TRBJ1-1; V: TRBV12-3/TRBV12-4; DNA: TGTGCCAGCAGTCGGGACAGGCTCCTTTTGGTTGACACTGAAGCTTTCTTT; CDR3: CASSRDRLLLVDTEAFF
size: few; D: -; J: TRBJ1-1; V: TRBV19; DNA: TGTGCCAGTGCGGGGATGAGCACTGAAGCTTTCTTT; CDR3: CASAGMSTEAFF
size: few; D: -; J: TRBJ1-4; V: TRBV5-1; DNA: TGCGCCAGCAGCTTGAGGTCGCCAGAAAAGGAAAAACTGTTTTTT; CDR3: CASSLRSPEKEKLFF
size: -; D: -; J: TRBJ1-4; V: TRBV15; DNA: TGTGCCACCAGCAGAGATAATGGGCCTGAAAAACTGTTTTTT; CDR3: CATSRDNGPEKLFF
size: -; D: TRBD2; J: TRBJ2-1; V: TRBV5-1; DNA: TGCGCCAGCAGCTTTACTAGCGGGAGGGTTTCCCCTAGGACCTACAATGAGCAGTTCTTC; CDR3: CASSFTSGRVSPRTYNEQFF
size: -; D: -; J: TRBJ1-2; V: TRBV29-1; DNA: TGCAGCCCCTCGACAGCATTTCCGAACACCACCTTC; CDR3: CSPSTAFPNTTF
size: -; D: -; J: TRBJ2-3; V: TRBV11-2; DNA: TGTGCCAGCAGCTTAGAGGGAGGAAAGCTCGGGGCAGATACGCAGTATTTT; CDR3: CASSLEGGKLGADTQYF
size: few; D: -; J: TRBJ1-2; V: TRBV5-1; DNA: TGCGCCAGCAGCTTTATCCAGGGGCCTGGCTACACCTTC; CDR3: CASSFIQGPGYTF
size: -; D: -; J: TRBJ1-1; V: TRBV29-1; DNA: TGCAGCGTCACCCGATACGAGGGGAACACTGAAGCTTTCTTT; CDR3: CSVTRYEGNTEAFF
size: few; D: -; J: TRBJ1-2; V: TRBV11-1; DNA: TGTGCCAGCAGCCACAGCGAGGGTCATGGCTACACCTTC; CDR3: CASSHSEGHGYTF
size: many; D: -; J: TRBJ1-1; V: TRBV7-3; DNA: TGTGCCAGCAGCTTAAGCTTCCACACTGAAGCTTTCTTT; CDR3: CASSLSFHTEAFF
size: -; D: -; J: TRBJ1-2; V: TRBV5-1; DNA: TGCGCCAGCAGCGGAGGCTCAGGGCCCCTTTGGGGCTACACCTTC; CDR3: CASSGGSGPLWGYTF
size: many; D: TRBD2; J: TRBJ2-7; V: TRBV12-5; DNA: TGTGCTAGTGGTTCAGGACTAGCGGGACGATACGAGCAGTACTTC; CDR3: CASGSGLAGRYEQYF
size: -; D: TRBD2; J: TRBJ2-7; V: TRBV6-1; DNA: TGTGCCAGCAGCCCCGCGTCGGGGCGGGAGATATACGAGCAGTACTTC; CDR3: CASSPASGREIYEQYF
size: few; D: -; J: TRBJ1-2; V: TRBV7-9; DNA: TGTGCCAGCAGCTTATTGGGCCAGACAGAGAAGTTTAACTATGGCTACACCTTC; CDR3: CASSLLGQTEKFNYGYTF
size: few; D: TRBD2; J: TRBJ2-7; V: TRBV6-1; DNA: TGTGCCAGCAGGGCGGGACTAGCGGAGTACGAGCAGTACTTC; CDR3: CASRAGLAEYEQYF
size: few; D: TRBD1; J: TRBJ1-5; V: TRBV5-6; DNA: TGTGCCAGCAGCTTCCGGGACAGGGAACAGCCCCAGCATTTT; CDR3: CASSFRDREQPQHF
size: -; D: TRBD1; J: TRBJ2-7; V: TRBV20-1; DNA: TGCAGTGCTAGAGGTCTGGGACAGGCCTACGAGCAGTACTTC; CDR3: CSARGLGQAYEQYF
size: once; D: TRBD1; J: TRBJ1-3; V: TRBV30; DNA: TGTGCCTGGAGTTGGACAGGGGGAAACACCATATATTTT; CDR3: CAWSWTGGNTIYF
size: few; D: TRBD1; J: TRBJ1-1; V: TRBV20-1; DNA: TGCAGTGCTAAGGACAGGGGGCAAGCTTTCTTT; CDR3: CSAKDRGQAFF
size: -; D: -; J: TRBJ1-3; V: TRBV20-1; DNA: TGCAGTGCTAGAGGTTGGACGACTGGAAACACCATATATTTT; CDR3: CSARGWTTGNTIYF
size: -; D: -; J: TRBJ1-3; V: TRBV6-1; DNA: TGTGCCAGCAGCCGGAATGATTACCTGGCTGGAAACACCATATATTTT; CDR3: CASSRNDYLAGNTIYF
size: -; D: TRBD1; J: TRBJ2-2; V: TRBV2; DNA: TGTGCCAGCAGTCCCTCCCGGGACAGGGGCGGGCGCACCGGGGAGCTGTTTTTT; CDR3: CASSPSRDRGGRTGELFF
size: -; D: TRBD1; J: TRBJ1-1; V: TRBV29-1; DNA: TGCAGCGTTGAAGGACAGGGCCGGACTGAAGCTTTCTTT; CDR3: CSVEGQGRTEAFF
size: many; D: -; J: TRBJ1-1; V: TRBV3-1; DNA: TGTGCCAGCAGCCAAGATCCGACCTGGAAGTCTGAAGCTTTCTTT; CDR3: CASSQDPTWKSEAFF
size: -; D: TRBD1; J: TRBJ1-1; V: TRBV11-2; DNA: TGTGCCAGCAGCTTAGACGGGACAGTGAACACTGAAGCTTTCTTT; CDR3: CASSLDGTVNTEAFF
size: -; D: -; J: TRBJ1-2; V: TRBV7-3; DNA: TGTGCCAGCAGCCCCCCCGGCGGATCCAAAGCATATGGCTACACCTTC; CDR3: CASSPPGGSKAYGYTF
size: -; D: -; J: TRBJ2-1; V: TRBV10-3; DNA: TGTGCCATCAGTGAGACAGGAGCCTACAATGAGCAGTTCTTC; CDR3: CAISETGAYNEQFF
size: -; D: -; J: TRBJ1-3; V: TRBV6-5; DNA: TGTGCCGGCAGTTACGCCAGGAACGGAAACACCATATATTTT; CDR3: CAGSYARNGNTIYF
size: few; D: -; J: TRBJ1-3; V: TRBV12-3/TRBV12-4; DNA: TGTGCCAGCAGTTTTAAGTTGGGGCCCACCATATATTTT; CDR3: CASSFKLGPTIYF
size: -; D: -; J: TRBJ2-6; V: TRBV6-5; DNA: TGTGCCAGCAGTTCCATGATTGGGGCCAACGTCCTGACTTTC; CDR3: CASSSMIGANVLTF
size: -; D: -; J: TRBJ1-1; V: TRBV6-5; DNA: TGTGCCAGCAGTTACTCGAAAGCAGGTATCACTGAAGCTTTCTTT; CDR3: CASSYSKAGITEAFF
size: many; D: TRBD2; J: TRBJ2-5; V: TRBV15; DNA: TGTGCCACCAGCAGAGTGGCGGGAGGGTTGGGAGAGACCCAGTACTTC; CDR3: CATSRVAGGLGETQYF
size: many; D: TRBD2; J: TRBJ2-5; V: TRBV20-1; DNA: TGCAGTGCTCTTTCAGCGGGAGGCAGAGAGACCCAGTACTTC; CDR3: CSALSAGGRETQYF
size: few; D: TRBD1; J: TRBJ1-2; V: TRBV29-1; DNA: TGCAGCGTTGAGGACAGGGGAAGTGAGCGTGGCTACACCTTC; CDR3: CSVEDRGSERGYTF
size: -; D: -; J: TRBJ2-3; V: TRBV7-9; DNA: TGTGCCAGCGGCGGGCCTCCAGAGAGCACAGATACGCAGTATTTT; CDR3: CASGGPPESTDTQYF
size: few; D: -; J: TRBJ2-7; V: TRBV6-5; DNA: TGTGCCAGCAGTTACAATCCAGGGTCCTACGAGCAGTACTTC; CDR3: CASSYNPGSYEQYF
size: -; D: TRBD1; J: TRBJ2-6; V: TRBV7-2; DNA: TGTGCCAGCAGCTTTCCGGGACAGTTCCCCCCTGGGGCCAACGTCCTGACTTTC; CDR3: CASSFPGQFPPGANVLTF